These 3 T cell receptor beta chains were sequenced from one sample in a study of cytomegalovirus exposure and HLA in healthy donors. 60 Vbeta and 13 Jbeta primers were used in PCR. Measured with immunoSEQ multiplex PCR; TCRdb has only the in-frame clones, and not every one. In all, the sample yields under 200,000 clones. The sequenced material came from PBMCs. These receptor sequences come from a woman aged 18 to 35 in good health and CMV-seropositive.

This chain joins TRBV18 and TRBJ1-3, with 9 positions matching TRBD1. The CDR3 is 15 residues long. V trimming: 5 bases; J trimming: 3 bases; junction bases outside the gene matches: 5. The germline V gene has CDR1 KGHSH and CDR2 LQKENI. The CDR3 spells CASSADRGYGNTIYF. DNA for the CDR3: TGTGCCAGCTCAGCGGACAGGGGATATGGAAACACCATATATTTT.

The J gene is TRBJ2-5, the V gene TRBV7-2; TRBD2 aligns across 14 bases. The V segment lost 5 bases and the J segment 11 bases; nucleotides outside the gene matches: 13. The CDR3 is made up of 16 amino acids. Germline V gene data show CDR1 as SGHTA and CDR2 as FQGNSA. As DNA, the CDR3 is TGTGCCAGCAGCACGTCTCCCGGGACTAGCGGGGGCCTTCAGTACTTC. Its translation is CASSTSPGTSGGLQYF.

The gene calls are TRBV5-1 and TRBJ2-1; D may be TRBD2 (6 bases). CDR1 is SGHRS and CDR2 is YFSETQ in the germline V gene. This CDR3 has 12 residues. Trimming took off 4 bases at V and 8 bases at J, with 10 bases between the two ends. CDR3 in amino acids: CASSTIADEQFF. The CDR3 DNA reads as TGCGCCAGCAGCACGATAGCGGATGAGCAGTTCTTC.